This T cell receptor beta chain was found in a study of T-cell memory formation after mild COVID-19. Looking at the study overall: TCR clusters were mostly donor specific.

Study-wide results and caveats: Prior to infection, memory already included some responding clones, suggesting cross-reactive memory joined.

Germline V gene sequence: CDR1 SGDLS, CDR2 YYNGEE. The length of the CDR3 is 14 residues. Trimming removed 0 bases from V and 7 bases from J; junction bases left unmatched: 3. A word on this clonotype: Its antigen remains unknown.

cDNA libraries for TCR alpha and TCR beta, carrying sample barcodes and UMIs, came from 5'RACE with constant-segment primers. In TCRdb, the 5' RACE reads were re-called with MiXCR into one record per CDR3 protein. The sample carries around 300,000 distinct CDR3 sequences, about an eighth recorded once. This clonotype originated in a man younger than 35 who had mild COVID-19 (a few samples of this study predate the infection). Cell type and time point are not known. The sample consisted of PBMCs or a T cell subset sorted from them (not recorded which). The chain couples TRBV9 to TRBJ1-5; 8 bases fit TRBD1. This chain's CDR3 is CASSVGDRQQPQHF. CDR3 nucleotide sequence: TGTGCCAGCAGCGTAGGGGACAGGCAACAGCCCCAGCATTTT. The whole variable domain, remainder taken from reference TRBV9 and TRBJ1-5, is DSGVTQTPKHLITATGQRVTLRCSPRSGDLSVYWYQQSLDQGLQFLIQYYNGEERAKGNILERFSAQQFPDLHSELNLSSLELGDSALYFCASSVGDRQQPQHFGDGTRLSIL.